This TCR beta chain was sequenced in a study of CD8 T cells in ankylosing spondylitis. General observations from the study: A TCR beta motif of roughly eight highly homologous variants seemed to mark ankylosing spondylitis blood.

This clonotype has ten or more counts. Its specificity is unknown. From the 5' RACE reads, TCRdb called clonotypes with MiXCR, one entry per CDR3 protein. The profile shows more than 200,000 distinct CDR3 sequences, 20% to 30% of them singletons. Per the germline V gene, CDR1 is MNHNS and CDR2 is SASEGT. V was cut by 7 bases and J by 0 bases, with 18 bases left in between. There are 16 residues in the CDR3. The receptor's source is a male donor with ankylosing spondylitis or in good health (not recorded which). The sample consisted of blood, either unsorted or a sorted T cell fraction (not recorded which). The J gene is TRBJ1-1, the V gene TRBV6-1, with D unclear. In nucleotides, the CDR3 is TGTGCCAGCAAGAGGGTTCTCCGAAAAATGAACACTGAAGCTTTCTTT. Its translation: CASKRVLRKMNTEAFF.